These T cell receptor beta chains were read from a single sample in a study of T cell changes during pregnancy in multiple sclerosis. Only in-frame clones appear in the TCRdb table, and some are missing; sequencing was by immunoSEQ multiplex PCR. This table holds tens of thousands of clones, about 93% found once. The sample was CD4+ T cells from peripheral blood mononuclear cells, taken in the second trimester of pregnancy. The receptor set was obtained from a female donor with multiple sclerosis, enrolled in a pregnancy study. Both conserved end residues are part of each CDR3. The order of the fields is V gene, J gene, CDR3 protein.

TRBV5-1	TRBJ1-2	CASSLVNSGLGQADGYTF
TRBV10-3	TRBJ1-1	CAIAVGGEATEAFF
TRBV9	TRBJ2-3	CASSVRDRTDTQYF
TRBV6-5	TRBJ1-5	CASSYGTEDQPQHF
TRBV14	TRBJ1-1	CASSEDREAFF
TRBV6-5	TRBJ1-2	CASKTLKDIFYGYTF
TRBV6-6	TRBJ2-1	CASSPLYNEQFF
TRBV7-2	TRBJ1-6	CASSRDRGGNSPLHF
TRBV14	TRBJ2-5	CASSQGWQIQETQYF
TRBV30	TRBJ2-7	CAFGTSVYEQYF
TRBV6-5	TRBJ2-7	CASSYLTGNEQYF
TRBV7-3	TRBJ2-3	CASSSLSDTQYF
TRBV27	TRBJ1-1	CASSLSFGGEAFF
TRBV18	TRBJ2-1	CASSQVRDRGDNEQFF
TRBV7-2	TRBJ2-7	CASSSGKGLDIYEQYF
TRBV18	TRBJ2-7	CASSPGQNKASYEQYF
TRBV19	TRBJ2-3	CASSVDREGTDTQYF
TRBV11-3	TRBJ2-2	CASSLRPPQSTGELFF
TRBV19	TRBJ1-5	CATTGQGILYSNQPQHF
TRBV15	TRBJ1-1	CATSRGQGSRGTEAFF
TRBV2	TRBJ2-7	CASSEYQIYEQYF
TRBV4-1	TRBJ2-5	CASSIGTSGGAATETQYF
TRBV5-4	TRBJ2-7	CASSLGGQGSEEQYF
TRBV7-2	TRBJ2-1	CASSPGQGWFEQFF
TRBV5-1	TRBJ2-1	CASSLARGQAYNEQFF
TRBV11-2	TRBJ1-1	CASSVDRVNTEAFF
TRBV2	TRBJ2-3	CASSPDRPTSTDTQYF
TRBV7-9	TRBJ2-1	CASSSKGLAELNEQFF
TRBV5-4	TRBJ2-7	CASSPRGGSSYEQYF
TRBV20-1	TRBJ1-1	CSAALGAEAFF
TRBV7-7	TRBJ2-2	CASSLSLAGNTGELFF
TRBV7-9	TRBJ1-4	CASSQTQGIDEKLFF
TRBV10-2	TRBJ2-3	CASTPSGVPSDTQYF
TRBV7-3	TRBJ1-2	CASSLTVSGYGYTF
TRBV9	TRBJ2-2	CASSVEGQGATGELFF
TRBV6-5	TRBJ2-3	CASRAETDTQYF
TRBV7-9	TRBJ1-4	CASSTLHGAGPTNEKLFF
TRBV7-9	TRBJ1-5	CASSLGQLSNQPQHF
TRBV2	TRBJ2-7	CASSEGTLSTYEQYF
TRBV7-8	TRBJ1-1	CASSFQGGDTEAFF
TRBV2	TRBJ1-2	CASSGDSSYGYTF
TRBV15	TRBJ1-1	CATSGRTGGEAFF
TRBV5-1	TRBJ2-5	CASSPGGRETQYF
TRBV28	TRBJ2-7	CASSSLTSASYEQYF
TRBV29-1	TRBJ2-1	CSVVPSGIYNEQFF
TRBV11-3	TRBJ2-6	CASSPSTVHGANVLTF
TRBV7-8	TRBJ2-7	CASTLPPAGKQYF
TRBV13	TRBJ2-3	CASTLGRTDTQYF
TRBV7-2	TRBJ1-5	CASSREALGNQPQHF
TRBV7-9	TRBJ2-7	CASSPQGERYEQYF
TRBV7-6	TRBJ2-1	CASASGTGYRGISYNEQFF
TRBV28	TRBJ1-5	CASSGHRSTNQPQHF
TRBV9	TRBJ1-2	CASSPQGIHGYTF
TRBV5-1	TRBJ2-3	CASSLGLNTDTQYF
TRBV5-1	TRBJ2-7	CASTPGQSNYEQYF
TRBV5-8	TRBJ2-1	CASSYLSSNEQFF
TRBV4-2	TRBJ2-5	CASSASYGETQYF
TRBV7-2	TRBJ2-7	CASSLYLLPGRTTYEQYF
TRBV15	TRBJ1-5	CATSRGTELHF
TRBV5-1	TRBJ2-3	CASSWGLASMSTDTQYF